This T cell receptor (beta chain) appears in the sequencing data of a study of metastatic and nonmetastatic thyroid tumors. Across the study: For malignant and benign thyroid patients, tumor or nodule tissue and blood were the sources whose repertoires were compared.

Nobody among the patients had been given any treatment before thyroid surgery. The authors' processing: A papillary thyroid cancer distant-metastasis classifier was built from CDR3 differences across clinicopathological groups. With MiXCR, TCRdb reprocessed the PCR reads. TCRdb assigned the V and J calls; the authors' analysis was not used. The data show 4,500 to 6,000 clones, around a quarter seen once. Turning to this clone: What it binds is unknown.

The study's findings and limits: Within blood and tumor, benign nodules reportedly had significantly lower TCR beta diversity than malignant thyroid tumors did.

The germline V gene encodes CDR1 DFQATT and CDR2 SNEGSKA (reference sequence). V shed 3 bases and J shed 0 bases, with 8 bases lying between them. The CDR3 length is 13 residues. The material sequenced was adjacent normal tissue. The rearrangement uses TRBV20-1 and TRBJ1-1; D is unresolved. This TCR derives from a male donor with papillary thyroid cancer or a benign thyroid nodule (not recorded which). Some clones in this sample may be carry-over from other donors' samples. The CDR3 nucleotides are TGCAGTGCTAGTCTGCAGATGAACACTGAAGCTTTCTTT. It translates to CSASLQMNTEAFF.